This TCR beta chain stems from a study of T cell responses to AZD1222 COVID-19 vaccine. Note on this clone: What it binds is unknown.

Here immunoSEQ multiplex PCR was the method, and the copy in TCRdb shows in-frame clones only, minus some. The sample carries 180,000 or so clones, 94% recorded once. The CDR3 runs 14 residues. From germline, CDR1 is SGHVS and CDR2 FQNEAQ. V lost 1 base, J lost 2 bases, and 7 bases lay in between. General observations from the study: Vaccination with two AZD1222 doses was followed by a rise in Spike-specific TCR breadth and depth. Reportedly, nearly half the spike-specific TCRs target unmutated variant regions.

V usage is TRBV7-8 and J usage is TRBJ2-3; perhaps TRBD1 as D (5 bases). The specimen was peripheral blood, collected on day 0 of AZD1222 vaccination. The source is an adult in good health. CDR3 amino acids: CASSLGGYTDTQYF. As DNA, the CDR3 is TGTGCCAGCAGCTTAGGGGGCTACACAGATACGCAGTATTTT.